This TCR beta chain appears in the sequencing data of a study of cytomegalovirus exposure and HLA in healthy donors. 60 Vbeta and 13 Jbeta primers were used in PCR. Sequencing was performed with immunoSEQ multiplex PCR; in TCRdb, only in-frame clones are kept and a portion is missing. Among under 200,000 clones listed, about 80% were seen once. This receptor was taken from a young man in good health and CMV-seronegative. The sequenced sample was PBMCs.

CDR3 region: CASSGRRGKYEQYF. Written as DNA, the CDR3 is TGTGCCAGTAGTGGCCGGAGAGGAAAATACGAGCAGTACTTC. This rearrangement joins TRBV19 to TRBJ2-7; D is uncertain. Trimming pared 5 bases from V and 4 bases from J, leaving 15 bases between. Germline values: CDR1 LNHDA, CDR2 SQIVND (reference sequence). The CDR3 is 14 amino acids. Together with reference TRBV19 and TRBJ2-7, the CDR3 gives the full variable domain: DGGITQSPKYLFRKEGQNVTLSCEQNLNHDAMYWYRQDPGQGLRLIYYSQIVNDFQKGDIAEGYSVSREKKESFPLTVTSAQKNPTAFYLCASSGRRGKYEQYFGPGTRLTVT.